This T cell receptor beta chain was sequenced during a study of T cells in localized non-small cell lung cancer. The CDR3 has 16 residues. V lost 0 bases to trimming and J lost 4 bases, with 13 bases between them. Germline V gene sequence: CDR1 SGHNT, CDR2 YYREEE (reference sequence). Produced via immunoSEQ multiplex PCR; TCRdb's table is partial and in-frame only. The sample has about 52,000 clones, around 87% seen once; the top ten hold roughly a sixth. The chain has TRBV5-4 and TRBJ2-2; no clear D. This sequence originates from a female donor with stage II lung adenocarcinoma. Sequenced material: PBMCs, taken before any cancer treatment. The chain's CDR3 is CASSLARAGGTGELFF. The CDR3 DNA reads as TGTGCCAGCAGCTTGGCCCGGGCAGGCGGCACCGGGGAGCTGTTTTTT. Combining the CDR3 with reference TRBV5-4 and TRBJ2-2 gives the whole variable domain ETGVTQSPTHLIKTRGQQVTLRCSSQSGHNTVSWYQQALGQGPQFIFQYYREEENGRGNFPPRFSGLQFPNYSSELNVNALELDDSALYLCASSLARAGGTGELFFGEGSRLTVL.